The T cell receptor (beta chain) under discussion was sequenced for a study of CD8+ T cells in alopecia areata. Study-wide context: Treatment of the treated patients consisted of oral tofacitinib, 5 to 10 mg twice daily. The tofacitinib course ran for 6 to 18 months and was followed by 6 months off drug.

This clone was seen a few times. Its antigen is as yet unknown. Following extraction, RNA underwent reverse transcription to cDNA, which served as the sequencing template. Measured with immunoSEQ multiplex PCR; TCRdb has only the in-frame clones, and not every one. The sample carries about 110,000 clones, roughly three fifths recorded once. General observations from the study: Sequencing of scalp samples also captures resident alphabeta T cells of normal skin.

This CDR3 is built from 12 residues. Trimming removed 2 bases at V and 7 bases at J, with 10 bases between. The V gene's germline CDR1 is SGHDT and CDR2 YYEEEE. Treatment: oral pan-JAK inhibitor, 5-10 mg twice daily. The sequence came from a human donor with alopecia areata. The sample here was CD8+ T cells sorted from blood, taken at week 24, from a patient treated with tofacitinib. The chain combines TRBV5-6 with TRBJ2-7; possibly TRBD2 for D (5 bases). The CDR3 spells CASSFQGGEQYF. CDR3 nucleotide sequence: TGTGCCAGCAGCTTTCAAGGAGGAGAGCAGTACTTC.